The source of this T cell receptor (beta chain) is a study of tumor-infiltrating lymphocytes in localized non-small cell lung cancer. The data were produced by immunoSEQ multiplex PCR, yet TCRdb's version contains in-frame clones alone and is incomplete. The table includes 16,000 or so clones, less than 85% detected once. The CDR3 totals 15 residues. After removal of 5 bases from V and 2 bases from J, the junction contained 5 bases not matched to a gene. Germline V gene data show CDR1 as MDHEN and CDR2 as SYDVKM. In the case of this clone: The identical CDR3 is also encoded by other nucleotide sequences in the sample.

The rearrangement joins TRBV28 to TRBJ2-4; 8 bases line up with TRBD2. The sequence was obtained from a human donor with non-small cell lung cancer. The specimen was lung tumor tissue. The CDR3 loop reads CASSHRGGSKNIQYF. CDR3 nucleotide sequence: TGTGCCAGCAGTCATCGGGGGGGGTCCAAAAACATTCAGTACTTC.